The 4 T cell receptor beta chains reported below all come from one sample, sequenced in a study of monozygotic twins with inflammatory bowel disease. TCRdb derives one entry per CDR3 protein from the 5' RACE reads, leaving out DNA. In total, the table holds approximately 400,000 distinct CDR3 sequences. The sequenced sample consisted of blood. These receptors came from a human donor with ulcerative colitis or Crohn's disease, or a healthy co-twin of an affected twin (not recorded which).

The chain is built from TRBV28 and TRBJ1-1. Germline V gene data show CDR1 as MDHEN and CDR2 as SYDVKM. CDR3 length: 14 amino acids. CDR3 in amino acids: CASSFGSMNTEAFF.

V gene TRBV5-6 combines with J gene TRBJ2-7; no DNA is available, so the TRBD1 call from TCRdb remains unchecked. The CDR3 runs to 16 residues. Germline CDR1 reads SGHDT; CDR2 reads YYEEEE. This CDR3 reads CVSSLAWGGQGSEQYF.

CDR3 amino acids: CASSRGGHGETQYF. This chain uses TRBV5-6 with TRBJ2-5; without DNA, the TCRdb call of TRBD1 cannot be checked. This CDR3 comprises 14 residues. Germline CDR1 and CDR2: SGHDT and YYEEEE.

The V and J genes are TRBV24-1 and TRBJ1-3. Germline V gene sequence: CDR1 KGHDR, CDR2 SFDVKD. The CDR3 is 14 residues long. The CDR3 here is CATSDDQSGNTIYF.